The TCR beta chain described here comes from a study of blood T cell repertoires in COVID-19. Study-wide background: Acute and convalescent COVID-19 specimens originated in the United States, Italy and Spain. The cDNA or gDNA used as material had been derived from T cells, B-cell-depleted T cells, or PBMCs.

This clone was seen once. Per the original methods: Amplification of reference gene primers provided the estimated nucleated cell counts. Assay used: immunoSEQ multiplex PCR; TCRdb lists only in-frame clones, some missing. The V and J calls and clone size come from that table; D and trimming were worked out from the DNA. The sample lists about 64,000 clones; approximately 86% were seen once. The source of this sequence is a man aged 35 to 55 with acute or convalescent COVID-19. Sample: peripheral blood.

The CDR3 reads CASSLWASGNEQFF. Written as DNA, the CDR3 is TGTGCCAGCAGTTTGTGGGCTAGCGGCAATGAGCAGTTCTTC. The J gene is TRBJ2-1, the V gene TRBV27, with 7 bases fitting TRBD2. The germline V gene encodes CDR1 MNHEY and CDR2 SMNVEV (reference sequence). The V gene end was trimmed by 3 bases and the J gene end by 6 bases; junction bases not matched to a gene: 5. The CDR3 length is 14 residues.